This TCR beta chain was captured by sequencing in a study of blood T cell repertoires in COVID-19. Grouping used clinical history reported by participants in a survey and questionnaire. Profiling relied on immunoSEQ multiplex PCR, and the TCRdb table lists in-frame clones only, not all of them. The sample gives some 270,000 clones, around 90% of which show up once; less than 2% is in the top ten. The CDR3 totals 15 residues. V dropped 7 bases and J dropped 7; count of bases not matched to a gene: 12. Germline values: CDR1 MNHEY, CDR2 SVGAGI. The gene calls are TRBV6-5 and TRBJ2-2, with 7 bases identical to TRBD1. Sequencing was carried out using PBMCs or T cells enriched from blood (not recorded which). The clonotype originates from a woman between 40 and 50 years old who had recovered from COVID-19. In nucleotides, the CDR3 is TGTGCCAGCACCTCCGGTCAGGGGGTGAACGGGGAGCTGTTTTTT. Its protein is CASTSGQGVNGELFF.